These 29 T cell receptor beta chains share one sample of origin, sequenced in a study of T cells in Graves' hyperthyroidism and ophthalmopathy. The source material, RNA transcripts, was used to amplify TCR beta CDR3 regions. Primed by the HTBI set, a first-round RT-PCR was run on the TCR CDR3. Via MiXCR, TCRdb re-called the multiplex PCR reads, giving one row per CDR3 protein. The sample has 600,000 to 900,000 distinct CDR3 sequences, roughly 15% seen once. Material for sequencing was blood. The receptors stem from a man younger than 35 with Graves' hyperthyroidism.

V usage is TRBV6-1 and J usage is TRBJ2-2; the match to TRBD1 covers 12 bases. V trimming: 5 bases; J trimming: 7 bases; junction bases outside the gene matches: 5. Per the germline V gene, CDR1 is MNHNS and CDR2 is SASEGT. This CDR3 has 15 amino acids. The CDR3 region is CASSTGTGGIGELFF. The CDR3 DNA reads TGTGCCAGCAGTACCGGGACAGGGGGCATCGGGGAGCTGTTTTTT.

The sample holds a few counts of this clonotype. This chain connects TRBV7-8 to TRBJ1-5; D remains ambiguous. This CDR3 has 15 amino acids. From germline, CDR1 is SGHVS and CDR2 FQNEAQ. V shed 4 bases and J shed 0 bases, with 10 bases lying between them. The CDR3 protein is CASSSSMTSNQPQHF. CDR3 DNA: TGTGCCAGCAGCTCGAGTATGACTAGCAATCAGCCCCAGCATTTT.

CDR3 nucleotide sequence: TGTGCCAGCACCTGGGGGGTACTAGCGGGAGGGCCGACCGGGGAGCTGTTTTTT. This sequence encodes CASTWGVLAGGPTGELFF. The chain couples TRBV2 to TRBJ2-2, with TRBD2 matching over 13 bases. From germline, CDR1 is SNHLY and CDR2 FYNNEI. The CDR3 has 18 residues. V lost 7 bases and J lost 5; bases outside the gene matches: 13.

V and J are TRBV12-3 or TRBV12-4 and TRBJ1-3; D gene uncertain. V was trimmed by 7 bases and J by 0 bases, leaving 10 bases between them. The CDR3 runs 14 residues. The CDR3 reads CASTLAPSGNTIYF. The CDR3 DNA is TGTGCCAGCACCCTGGCTCCCTCTGGAAACACCATATATTTT.

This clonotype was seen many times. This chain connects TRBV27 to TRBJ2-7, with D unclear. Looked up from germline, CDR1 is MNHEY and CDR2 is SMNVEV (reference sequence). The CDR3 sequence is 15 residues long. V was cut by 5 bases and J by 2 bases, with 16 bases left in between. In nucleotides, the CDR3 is TGTGCCAGCAGTCCATCACCCCGCGGCACCTACGAGCAGTACTTC. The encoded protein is CASSPSPRGTYEQYF.

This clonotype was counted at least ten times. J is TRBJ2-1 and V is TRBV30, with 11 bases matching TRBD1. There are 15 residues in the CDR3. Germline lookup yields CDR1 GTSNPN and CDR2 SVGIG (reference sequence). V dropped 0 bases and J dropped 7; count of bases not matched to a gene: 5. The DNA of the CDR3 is TGTGCCTGGAGTGTACTAGGACAGGGGGCTAATGAGCAGTTCTTC. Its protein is CAWSVLGQGANEQFF.

As DNA, the CDR3 is TGTGCCAGCAGCCTCAGAGCGGGAGGGCCGGATATTCAAGAGACCCAGTACTTC. It encodes CASSLRAGGPDIQETQYF. This chain joins TRBV9 and TRBJ2-5; TRBD2 matches 10 bases. The CDR3 is 18 amino acids. Germline-derived CDR1 and CDR2 are SGDLS and YYNGEE. The junction had 14 bases not matched to a gene; V was cut back by 4 bases and J by 2 bases.

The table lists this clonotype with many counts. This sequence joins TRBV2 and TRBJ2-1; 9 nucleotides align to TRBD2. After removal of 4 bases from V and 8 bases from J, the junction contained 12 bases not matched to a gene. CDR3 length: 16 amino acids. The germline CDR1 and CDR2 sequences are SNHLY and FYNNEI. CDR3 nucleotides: TGTGCCAGCAGTGGGCTGAGGGAGCGGGAGGTTGATGAGCAGTTCTTC. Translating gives CASSGLREREVDEQFF.

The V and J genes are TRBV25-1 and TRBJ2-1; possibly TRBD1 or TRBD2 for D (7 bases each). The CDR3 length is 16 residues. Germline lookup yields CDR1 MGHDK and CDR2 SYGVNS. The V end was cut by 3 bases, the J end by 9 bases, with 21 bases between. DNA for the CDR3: TGTGCCAGCAGTGACTCAGGGGGACTACGTGGTAGTGAGCAGTTCTTC. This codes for CASSDSGGLRGSEQFF.

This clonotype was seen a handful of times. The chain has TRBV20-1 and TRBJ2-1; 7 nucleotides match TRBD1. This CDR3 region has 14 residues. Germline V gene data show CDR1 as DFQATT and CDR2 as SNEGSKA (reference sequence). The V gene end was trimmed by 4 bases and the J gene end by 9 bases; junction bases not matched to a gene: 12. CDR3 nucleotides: TGCAGTGCTAAAGGACAACAGGGGTTGGGTGAGCAGTTCTTC. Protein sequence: CSAKGQQGLGEQFF.

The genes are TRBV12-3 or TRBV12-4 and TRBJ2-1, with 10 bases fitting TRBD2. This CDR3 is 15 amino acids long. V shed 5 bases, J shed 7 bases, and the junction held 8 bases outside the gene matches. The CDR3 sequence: CASSTAGGGGNEQFF. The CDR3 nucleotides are TGTGCCAGCAGTACAGCGGGAGGGGGAGGAAATGAGCAGTTCTTC.

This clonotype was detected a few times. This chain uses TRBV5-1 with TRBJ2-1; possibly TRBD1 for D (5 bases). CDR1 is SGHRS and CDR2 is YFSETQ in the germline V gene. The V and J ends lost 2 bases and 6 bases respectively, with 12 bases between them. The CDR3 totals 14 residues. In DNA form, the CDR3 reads TGCGCCAGCAGCTTTGGACATGGTTCCAATGAGCAGTTCTTC. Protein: CASSFGHGSNEQFF.

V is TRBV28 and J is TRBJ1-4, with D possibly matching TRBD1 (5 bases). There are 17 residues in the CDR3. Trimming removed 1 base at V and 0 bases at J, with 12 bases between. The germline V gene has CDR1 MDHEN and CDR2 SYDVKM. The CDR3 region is CASSLYPSRATNEKLFF. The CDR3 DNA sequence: TGTGCCAGCAGTTTATACCCCTCCAGGGCAACTAATGAAAAACTGTTTTTT.

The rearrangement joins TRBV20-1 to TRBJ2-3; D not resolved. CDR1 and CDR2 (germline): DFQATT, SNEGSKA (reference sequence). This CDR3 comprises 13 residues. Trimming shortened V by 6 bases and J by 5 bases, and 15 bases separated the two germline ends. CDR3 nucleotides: TGCAGTGCCCATATGAGGCCCGAAGATACGCAGTATTTT. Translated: CSAHMRPEDTQYF.

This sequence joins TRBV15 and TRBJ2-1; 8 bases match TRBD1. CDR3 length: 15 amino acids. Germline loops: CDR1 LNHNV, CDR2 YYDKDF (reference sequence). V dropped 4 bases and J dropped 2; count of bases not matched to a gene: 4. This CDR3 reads CATSKDRGTYNEQFF. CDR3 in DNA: TGTGCCACCAGCAAAGACAGGGGCACCTACAATGAGCAGTTCTTC.

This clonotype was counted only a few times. CDR3 coding DNA: TGTGCCAGCAGCTTAAAAACCTGGTCCTACAATGAGCAGTTCTTC. Amino acid sequence: CASSLKTWSYNEQFF. The gene calls are TRBV11-3 and TRBJ2-1; no clear D. Trimming stripped 2 bases from V and 1 base from J, with 9 bases between. CDR1 is SGHNT and CDR2 is YENEEA in the germline V gene. The CDR3 spans 15 residues. The complete variable domain, with remaining parts taken from reference TRBV11-3 and TRBJ2-1, reads EAGVVQSPRYKIIEKKQPVAFWCNPISGHNTLYWYLQNLGQGPELLIRYENEEAVDDSQLPKDRFSAERLKGVDSTLKIQPAELGDSAVYLCASSLKTWSYNEQFFGPGTRLTVL.

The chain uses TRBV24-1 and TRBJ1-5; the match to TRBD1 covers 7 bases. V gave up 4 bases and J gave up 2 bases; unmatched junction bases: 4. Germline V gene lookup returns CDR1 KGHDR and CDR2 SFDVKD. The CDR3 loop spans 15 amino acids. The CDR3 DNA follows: TGTGCCACCAGTGACCCAGGGGGTGGCAATCAGCCCCAGCATTTT. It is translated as CATSDPGGGNQPQHF.

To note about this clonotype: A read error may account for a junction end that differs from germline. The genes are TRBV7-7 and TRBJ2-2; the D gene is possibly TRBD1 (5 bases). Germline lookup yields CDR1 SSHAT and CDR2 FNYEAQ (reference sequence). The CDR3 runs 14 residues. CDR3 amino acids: CASSVQGTSGELFF. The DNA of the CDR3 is TGTGCTAGCAGCGTGCAGGGAACGAGCGGGGAGCTGTTTTTT.

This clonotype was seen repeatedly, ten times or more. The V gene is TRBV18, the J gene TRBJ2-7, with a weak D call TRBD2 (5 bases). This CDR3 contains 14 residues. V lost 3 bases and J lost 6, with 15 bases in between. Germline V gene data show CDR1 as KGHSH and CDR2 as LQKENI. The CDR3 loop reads CASSPGRGHGEQYF. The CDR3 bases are TGTGCCAGCTCACCCGGCCGCGGGCACGGCGAGCAGTACTTC.

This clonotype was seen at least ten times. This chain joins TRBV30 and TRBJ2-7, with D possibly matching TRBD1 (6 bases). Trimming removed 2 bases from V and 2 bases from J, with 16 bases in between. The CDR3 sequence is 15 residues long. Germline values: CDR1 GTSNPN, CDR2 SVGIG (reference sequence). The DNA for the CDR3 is TGTGCCTGGAGTTTTGGCCAGGGGCCCGCCTACGAGCAGTACTTC. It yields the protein CAWSFGQGPAYEQYF.

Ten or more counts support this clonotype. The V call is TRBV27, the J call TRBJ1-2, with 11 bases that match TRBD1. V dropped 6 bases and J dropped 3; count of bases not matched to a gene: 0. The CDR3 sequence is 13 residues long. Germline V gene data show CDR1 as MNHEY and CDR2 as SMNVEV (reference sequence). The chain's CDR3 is CASRDRGHYGYTF. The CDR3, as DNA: TGTGCCAGCAGGGACAGGGGGCACTATGGCTACACCTTC.

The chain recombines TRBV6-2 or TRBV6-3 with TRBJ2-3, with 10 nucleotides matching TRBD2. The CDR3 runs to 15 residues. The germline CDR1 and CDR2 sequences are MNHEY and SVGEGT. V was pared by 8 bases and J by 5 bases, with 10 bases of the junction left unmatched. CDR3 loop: CASGPGLALKDTQYF. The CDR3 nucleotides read TGTGCCAGCGGTCCGGGACTAGCGCTGAAAGATACGCAGTATTTT.

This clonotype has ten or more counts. CDR3: CATHPSGAQGAETQYF. The CDR3 DNA reads TGTGCCACCCACCCCTCGGGGGCACAGGGGGCTGAGACCCAGTACTTC. This chain joins TRBV13 and TRBJ2-5, with 9 bases identical to TRBD1. This CDR3 region has 16 residues. Trimming removed 10 bases from V and 5 bases from J; junction bases left unmatched: 17. Germline V CDR1 and CDR2: PRHDT, FYEKMQ (reference sequence).

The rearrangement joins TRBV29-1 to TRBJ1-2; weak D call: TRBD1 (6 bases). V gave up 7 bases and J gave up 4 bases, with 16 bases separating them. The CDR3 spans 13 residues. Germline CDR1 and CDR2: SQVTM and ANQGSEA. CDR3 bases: TGCAGCGACCATCGGGACACCCTCTATGGCTACACCTTC. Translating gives CSDHRDTLYGYTF.

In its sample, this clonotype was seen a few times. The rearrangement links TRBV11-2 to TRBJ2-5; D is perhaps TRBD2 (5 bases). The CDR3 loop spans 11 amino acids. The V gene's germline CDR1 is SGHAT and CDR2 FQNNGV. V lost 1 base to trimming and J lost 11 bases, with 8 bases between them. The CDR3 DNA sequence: TGTGCCAGCAGCTTAGTCGAGGGTCAGTACTTC. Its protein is CASSLVEGQYF.

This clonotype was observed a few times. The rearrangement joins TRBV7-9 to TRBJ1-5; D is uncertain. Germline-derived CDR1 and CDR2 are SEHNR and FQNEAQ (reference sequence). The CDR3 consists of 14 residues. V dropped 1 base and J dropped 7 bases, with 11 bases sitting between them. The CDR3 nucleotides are TGTGCCAGCAGCTTAGAAGGGAATTGGCAGCCCCAGCATTTT. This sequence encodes CASSLEGNWQPQHF.

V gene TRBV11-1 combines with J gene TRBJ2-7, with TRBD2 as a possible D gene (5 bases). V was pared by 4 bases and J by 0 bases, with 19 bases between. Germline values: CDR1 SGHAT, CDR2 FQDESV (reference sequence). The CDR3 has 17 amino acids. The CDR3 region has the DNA TGTGCCAGCAGCTCAAACTCGAGGGCAACGAGCTCCTACGAGCAGTACTTC. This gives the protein CASSSNSRATSSYEQYF.

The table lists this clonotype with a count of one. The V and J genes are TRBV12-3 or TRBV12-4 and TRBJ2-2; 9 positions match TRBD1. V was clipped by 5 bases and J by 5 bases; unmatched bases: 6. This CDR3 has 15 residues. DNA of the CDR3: TGTGCCAGCAGTATACGGGACAGGGTAACCGGGGAGCTGTTTTTT. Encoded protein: CASSIRDRVTGELFF.

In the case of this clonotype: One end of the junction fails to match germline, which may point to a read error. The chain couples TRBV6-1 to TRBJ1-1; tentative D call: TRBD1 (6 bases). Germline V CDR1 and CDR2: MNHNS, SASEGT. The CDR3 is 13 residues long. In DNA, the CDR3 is TGTGCCAGCGGGCAGGGACAAAACACTGATGCTTTCTTT. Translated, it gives CASGQGQNTDAFF.